This entry concerns a single T cell receptor (beta chain). The sample holds a few counts of this clone. Its antigen target is currently unknown. No much larger clone exists at a distance of one base, and base qualities are not known. The method behind the library was the immunoSEQ multiplex PCR assay. For the multiplex PCR, a mixture combining 60 forward primers for TCR Vbeta segments and 13 reverse primers for TCR Jbeta segments was used. The CDR3 region of rearranged TCR beta genes was amplified from genomic DNA by a multiplex PCR assay. On the Illumina HiSeq System, the amplified TCR beta libraries were sequenced as 87-base-pair reads. From the authors' description of their analysis: In a later analysis, tens of millions of unique TCR beta chains were counted across the roughly 610 repertoires, and roughly 10 million of these chains were shared by at least two donors. Raw reads were error-corrected and collapsed into unique sequences with a nearest-neighbor algorithm that merged closely related sequences to remove PCR and sequencing errors. Alignment of CDR3 sequences to IMGT reference sequences was used to assign V, D and J gene segments. For a sequence to be retained, at least a six-nucleotide match to both a V gene segment and a J gene segment was required. A rearrangement counted as productive if the CDR3 had no stop codons and remained in frame with V and J, and every other rearrangement counted as non-productive. CDR3 was defined according to IMGT convention as the region running from the second conserved V-encoded cysteine to the conserved J-encoded phenylalanine. Sequences without an unambiguous match to a single V gene segment were excluded from the earlier analysis of 587 of the donors. In an earlier analysis of several hundred of the donors, V segments were called functional above 56.7% productive rearrangements and were called segregating when the between-donor standard deviation exceeded 5%. To diagnose cytomegalovirus status from the catalog of TCR beta chain sequences, a statistical classification framework was built. In a later analysis, TCR nucleotide sequences were compared against IMGT/GENE-DB human TR gene sequences so that V and J genes could be assigned. In a later analysis, CDR3 sequences and most-parsimonious VDJ recombination scenarios were assigned using the TCRdist pipeline. In a later analysis, each TCR beta chain was defined by its CDR3 amino acid sequence together with its V-gene family, and reads lacking a unique V-gene family were excluded. A later analysis removed 592 highly shared, low-generation-probability nucleotide sequences to deal with suspected cross-contamination and a sequencing artifact. In a later analysis, a clonal expansion index for each public chain was calculated from normalized within-repertoire ranks of inferred template counts. Generation probabilities in a later analysis came from a VDJ recombination model fitted to out-of-frame rearrangements, and those results were checked against IGoR. In a later analysis, hypergeometric tests were used to score TCR-TCR, TCR-HLA and TCR-CMV co-occurrence, with a repertoire-size bias correction applied to TCR pairs. To estimate false discovery rates, a later analysis permuted the HLA or CMV assignments 20 times. A later analysis grouped co-occurring TCRs with DBSCAN, adding TCRdist sequence similarity when clustering within HLA-allele-positive subsets. Repertoires with fewer than 30,000 or more than 120,000 public chains, plus five repertoires with anomalous nucleotide sharing, were excluded from co-occurrence clustering. The clones in this table, taken by TCRdb from immuneACCESS, are in-frame only. Not every clone is retained; where verified, under half of the shortfall comes from an unresolved V gene, and the cause of the rest is unknown. The V and J calls and clone size come from that table; D and trimming were worked out from the DNA. This sample is represented by 65,000 to 85,000 clones; 70% to 80% of them were singletons. The ten largest clones add up to around 3.1% of the sample.

The sample belongs to a study of cytomegalovirus exposure and HLA in healthy donors (TCRdb year 2017). About the study as a whole: In an earlier analysis of 587 of the donors, less than 350 Gb of sequence data and 117 million unique TCR beta sequences from about 179 million T cells were reported. An early release that covered around 590 HLA-typed donors contained about 300 gigabases of sequencing data and 75 million to 100 million unique TCR sequences. Four to six DR-DQ haplotypes were handled as single units for association and clustering because linkage in the cohort was strong. The aim of the study was to test whether cataloging public T cell receptors could identify signatures of past pathogen exposure. The study profiled the T cell repertoires of under 850 subjects by immunosequencing and related them to cytomegalovirus serostatus. Every repertoire in the discovery cohort had been generated on one and the same sequencing platform. Among over 350 genotyped donors of the cohort, an average of 235,054 unique TCR beta nucleotide sequences were sequenced per donor, approximately 20% of them non-productive. Genome-wide SNP genotypes for about three fifths of the roughly 670 donors were used in a later genetic analysis, which treated that subset as a discovery cohort. Of the 300 to 450 genotyped donors, 65% to 90% were placed in the genetic ancestry cluster associated with self-reported Caucasian donors. Along with the approximately 700-subject first cohort, a separate validation cohort of around 120 different subjects was used. The later analysis used no new phenotypic data to find candidate immune exposures, relying instead on TCR beta sequences and their occurrence across donors. To study patterns of TCR occurrence, a later analysis re-analyzed previously published TCR beta repertoires from around 700 donors and added high-resolution HLA genotyping. Typing coverage varied by locus: roughly 629-640 donors for A, B, C, DRB1 and DQB1; around 560 for DQA1; about 570 for DPA1; about 450 for DPB1. In an earlier analysis of over 550 of the donors, high-throughput TCR beta sequencing was used to judge whether each TCR beta V gene segment behaved as functional or pseudogenic. Both class I and class II loci were covered by HLA typing, at four-digit resolution. Donor age, sex, ethnicity and CMV serostatus were collected together with the repertoire data. To predict cytomegalovirus infection status, the study combined high-throughput TCR immunosequencing, statistical association of individual TCRs with disease status, and machine learning. Paper-wide results and their limitations: A later genetic analysis associated a missense DCLRE1C variant with V-gene and J-gene trimming of TCR beta chains, and an independent cohort replicated the association. Roughly uniform sequencing depth across donors was assumed in presence/absence analyses, although this assumption may not hold. Some IMGT-functional V segments, including TRBV6-2 and TRBV6-3, could not be told apart with the 87-base-pair reads, so those segments were excluded. A further reported finding was that TCR beta sequences accurately predicted the HLA-A and HLA-B alleles for most subjects in the first cohort. Broadly in line with IMGT annotations, most TCR beta V segments showed up in productive rearrangements about 87% or about 30% of the time in an earlier analysis of several hundred of the donors. A later analysis reported that several top co-occurrence clusters appeared linked to parvovirus B19, influenza, CMV and Epstein-Barr virus. Across donors, most TCR sequences were observed very rarely, whereas some public TCRs were present in many individuals. In a later analysis, the rate of TCR association differed among HLA loci, with DRB1 alleles having the most associated TCRs and HLA-C alleles having the fewest. A later analysis associated 17,000 or so TCR beta sequences with specific HLA alleles at a false discovery rate of 0.05. Because counts were too low, about 18 rarely observed V segments, including chromosome 9 orphons, were excluded from the earlier analysis of some 540 of the donors. A total of fewer than 200 TCR beta chains were listed by the study as associated with cytomegalovirus. Three of the identified cytomegalovirus-associated TCR beta chains were confirmed in vitro to be specific for cytomegalovirus antigens. Most CMV-associated TCR beta chains appeared to be HLA-restricted in a later analysis, and the HLA associations seemed to be driven largely by CMV exposure. Compared with the approximately 720-donor mean, donors in an Asian-associated ancestry cluster had fewer N-insertions in productive TCRs, according to a later genetic analysis. A later analysis found that HLA-associated TCR beta chains were more clonally expanded and had lower generation probabilities than equally common non-associated chains. Because HLA typing was missing for some donors at each locus, association tests included only the typed subset. This cohort had only TCR beta chains sequenced, and the lack of alpha or paired-chain data limited which features could be detected. According to the authors, the approach could potentially be generalized to other disease states and immunological phenotypes. For the cohort, immune exposure information was limited to CMV serostatus. Linkage disequilibrium might explain the correlated functional status among segregating V segments, but an unknown experimental factor could not be ruled out. A group of highly shared sequence variants was considered likely to be a technical artifact of the sequencing pipeline. The classifier was reported to diagnose cytomegalovirus status with high specificity and sensitivity in both the original and validation cohorts. When HLA alleles, especially DR and DQ, strongly co-occurred, attributing TCR associations to individual alleles was difficult.

CDR3 length: 12 amino acids, cysteine to phenylalanine. CDR3 DNA is the only sequence kept; it has 36 bases, read in frame from the first base. The germline ends are 6 bases apart after V is trimmed by 0 bases and J by 3 bases. CDR1 and CDR2 were assigned from the germline V gene (reference sequence) as GTSNPN and SVGIG. The cohort comprised some 730 healthy bone marrow donors. At the time of sampling, every cohort member was nominally healthy, though immune exposures that went unrecorded were likely present. The donor was CMV seropositive and belonged to the group of 250 to 350 seropositive cohort members. Each donor provided a peripheral blood sample, and peripheral blood mononuclear cells were used for TCR beta sequencing. Genomic DNA was extracted from the blood cell samples with the Qiagen DNeasy Blood Extraction Kit.

The chain couples TRBV30 to TRBJ2-7; the D gene remains uncertain. This sequence originates from a man aged 50 to 60 in good health and CMV-seropositive. The sample was PBMCs. The CDR3 region has the sequence CAWSVRVYEQYF. The DNA sequence is TGTGCCTGGAGTGTACGGGTCTACGAGCAGTACTTC.